These 11 T cell receptor beta chains originate from one sample sequenced in a study of control samples from healthy donors and cancer patients. The protocol was immunoSEQ multiplex PCR, while the TCRdb copy is restricted to in-frame clones and leaves out a portion. The sample has 95,000 to 100,000 clones, approximately 90% seen once. The sample consisted of blood. Source of these receptors: a man aged 25-45 years in good health.

The rearrangement uses TRBV27 and TRBJ2-7; 7 bases align to TRBD2. Germline loops: CDR1 MNHEY, CDR2 SMNVEV (reference sequence). The CDR3 consists of 13 residues. J gave up 5 bases and V 4 bases, and 5 bases lay outside the gene matches. The CDR3 region has the DNA TGTGCCAGCAGTTGGCCGGGAGGAAACGAGCAGTACTTC. Protein: CASSWPGGNEQYF.

The chain joins TRBV5-1 to TRBJ2-1; perhaps TRBD2 as D (5 bases). CDR1 and CDR2 (germline): SGHRS, YFSETQ. This CDR3 has 12 amino acids. Trimming left V 4 bases short and J 8 bases short, with 10 bases between. As DNA, the CDR3 is TGCGCCAGCAGCCAGGACTTCCATGAGCAGTTCTTC. Its translation: CASSQDFHEQFF.

This chain links TRBV30 with TRBJ2-6; 8 nucleotides align to TRBD1. After removal of 4 bases from V and 0 bases from J, the junction contained 5 bases not matched to a gene. The CDR3 sequence is 16 residues long. Germline V gives CDR1 GTSNPN, CDR2 SVGIG (reference sequence). CDR3 loop: CAWTGTGVSGANVLTF. CDR3 sequence (DNA): TGTGCCTGGACTGGGACAGGAGTCTCTGGGGCCAACGTCCTGACTTTC.

The genes are TRBV25-1 and TRBJ2-3, with D possibly matching TRBD2 (5 bases). The CDR3 spans 16 residues. The V and J ends lost 1 base and 0 bases respectively, with 11 bases between them. Germline V lookup: CDR1 MGHDK, CDR2 SYGVNS. The CDR3 bases are TGTGCCAGCAGTGAATTGGTAGCGACTAGCACAGATACGCAGTATTTT. Translating it yields CASSELVATSTDTQYF.

The genes are TRBV7-2 and TRBJ2-7, with TRBD2 matching over 13 bases. V gave up 1 base and J gave up 6 bases; unmatched junction bases: 3. Germline CDR1 SGHTA, CDR2 FQGNSA. CDR3 length: 15 residues. The CDR3 loop reads CASSLGTSGGFEQYV. In DNA form, the CDR3 reads TGTGCCAGCAGCTTAGGGACTAGCGGGGGTTTCGAGCAGTACGTC.

This chain links TRBV19 with TRBJ1-2, with TRBD1 identical over 9 bases. Germline V CDR1 and CDR2: LNHDA, SQIVND (reference sequence). The CDR3 contains 14 residues. The trim removed 3 bases at V and 7 bases at J, leaving 6 bases unmatched. CDR3 DNA sequence: TGTGCCAGTAGTATCCTCGGACAGGGGACTGGCTACACCTTC. Protein product: CASSILGQGTGYTF.

The J gene is TRBJ2-3, the V gene TRBV15, with 9 nucleotides matching TRBD2. The germline gives CDR1 LNHNV, CDR2 YYDKDF (reference sequence). J was trimmed by 0 bases and V by 11 bases; bases with no gene match: 24. This CDR3 has 20 residues. The CDR3 region has the DNA TGTGCCGTACCATTCCTATTCGGGCTAGCGGGATCCACTAGCACAGATACGCAGTATTTT. It codes for CAVPFLFGLAGSTSTDTQYF.

V usage is TRBV6-1 and J usage is TRBJ2-4, with TRBD2 as a possible D gene (7 bases). Per germline, CDR1 MNHNS and CDR2 SASEGT. CDR3 size: 19 residues. V was pared by 4 bases and J by 0 bases, with 22 bases between. CDR3 nucleotide sequence: TGTGCCAGCAGTGTGGAGGACAGAAAGGGGGGGATAGCCAAAAACATTCAGTACTTC. Translation: CASSVEDRKGGIAKNIQYF.

This chain uses TRBV5-4 with TRBJ2-2; maybe TRBD1 (6 bases). Per the germline V gene, CDR1 is SGHNT and CDR2 is YYREEE (reference sequence). The V end was cut by 0 bases, the J end by 4 bases, with 19 bases between. This CDR3 comprises 18 residues. The CDR3 DNA reads as TGTGCCAGCAGCTTGGGTGGTAGGGGGACATGGGGCACCGGGGAGCTGTTTTTT. Protein sequence: CASSLGGRGTWGTGELFF.

The genes are TRBV5-1 and TRBJ1-1, with unresolved D. Trimming cost V 0 bases and J 6 bases, with 9 bases left between them. The CDR3 is made up of 13 amino acids. The V gene's germline CDR1 is SGHRS and CDR2 YFSETQ. The CDR3: CASSLAGGAEAFF. The CDR3 nucleotides are TGCGCCAGCAGCTTGGCCGGTGGCGCTGAAGCTTTCTTT.

The rearrangement joins TRBV4-1 to TRBJ2-3; 12 bases map to TRBD1. V gave up 4 bases and J gave up 4 bases; unmatched junction bases: 6. The CDR3 loop spans 16 amino acids. In germline, CDR1 is MGHRA, CDR2 YSYEKL. CDR3 bases: TGCGCCAGCAGCCGTCCGGGACAGGGGGCTTCAGATACGCAGTATTTT. The encoded protein is CASSRPGQGASDTQYF.